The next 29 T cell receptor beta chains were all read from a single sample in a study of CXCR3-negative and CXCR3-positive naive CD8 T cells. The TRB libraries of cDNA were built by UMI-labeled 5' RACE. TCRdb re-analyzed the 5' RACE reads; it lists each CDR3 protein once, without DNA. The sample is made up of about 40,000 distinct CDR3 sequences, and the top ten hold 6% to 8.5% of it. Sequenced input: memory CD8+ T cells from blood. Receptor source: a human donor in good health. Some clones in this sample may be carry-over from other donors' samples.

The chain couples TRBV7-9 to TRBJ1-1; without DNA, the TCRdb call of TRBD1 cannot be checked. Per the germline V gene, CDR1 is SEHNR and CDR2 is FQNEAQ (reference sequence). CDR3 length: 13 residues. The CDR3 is CASSLTGEDGAFF.

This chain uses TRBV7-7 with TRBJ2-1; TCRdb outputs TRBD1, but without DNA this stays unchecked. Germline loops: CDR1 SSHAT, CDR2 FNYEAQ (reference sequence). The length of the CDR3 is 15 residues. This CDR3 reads CASSFGQGGSNEQFF.

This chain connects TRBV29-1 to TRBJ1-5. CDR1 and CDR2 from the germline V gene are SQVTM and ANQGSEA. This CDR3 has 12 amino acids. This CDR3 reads CSVGDYGQPQHF.

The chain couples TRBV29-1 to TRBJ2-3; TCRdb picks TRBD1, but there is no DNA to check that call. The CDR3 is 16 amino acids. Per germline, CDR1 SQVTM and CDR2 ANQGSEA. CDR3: CSVESSGHPSTDTQYF.

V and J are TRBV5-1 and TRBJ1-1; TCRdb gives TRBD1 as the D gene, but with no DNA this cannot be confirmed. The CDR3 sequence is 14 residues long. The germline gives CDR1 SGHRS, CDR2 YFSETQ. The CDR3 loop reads CASSLGQGNAEAFF.

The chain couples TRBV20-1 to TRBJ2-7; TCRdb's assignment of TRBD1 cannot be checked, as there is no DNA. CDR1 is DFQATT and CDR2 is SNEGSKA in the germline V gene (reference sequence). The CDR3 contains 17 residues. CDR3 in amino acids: CSARDSPERQGGYEQYF.

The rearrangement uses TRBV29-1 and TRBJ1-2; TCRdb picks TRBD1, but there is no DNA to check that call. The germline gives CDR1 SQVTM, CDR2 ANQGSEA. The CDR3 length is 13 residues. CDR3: CSVDTGPTEGYTF.

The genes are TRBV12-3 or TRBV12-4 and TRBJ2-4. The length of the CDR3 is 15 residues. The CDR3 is CASSSDISAKNIQYF.

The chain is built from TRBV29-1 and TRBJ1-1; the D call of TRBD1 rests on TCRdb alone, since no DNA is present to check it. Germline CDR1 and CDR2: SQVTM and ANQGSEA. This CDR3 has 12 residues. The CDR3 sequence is CSVVGAGAEAFF.

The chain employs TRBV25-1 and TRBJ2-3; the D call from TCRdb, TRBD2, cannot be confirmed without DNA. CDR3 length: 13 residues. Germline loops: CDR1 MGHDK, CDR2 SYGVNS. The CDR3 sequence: CASSVGGTDTQYF. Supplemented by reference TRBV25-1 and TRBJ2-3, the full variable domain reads EADIYQTPRYLVIGTGKKITLECSQTMGHDKMYWYQQDPGMELHLIHYSYGVNSTEKGDLSSESTVSRIRTEHFPLTLESARPSHTSQYLCASSVGGTDTQYFGPGTRLTVL.

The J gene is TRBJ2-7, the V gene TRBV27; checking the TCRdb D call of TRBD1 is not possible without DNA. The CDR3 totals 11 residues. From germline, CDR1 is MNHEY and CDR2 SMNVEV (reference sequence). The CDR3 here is CAAGQTYEQYF.

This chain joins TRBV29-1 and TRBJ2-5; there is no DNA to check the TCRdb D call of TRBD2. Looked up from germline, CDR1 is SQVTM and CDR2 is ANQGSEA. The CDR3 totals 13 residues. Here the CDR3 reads CSVRLAGIETQYF.

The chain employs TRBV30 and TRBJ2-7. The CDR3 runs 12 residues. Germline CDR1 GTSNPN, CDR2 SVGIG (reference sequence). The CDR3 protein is CAWGEVAYEQYF.

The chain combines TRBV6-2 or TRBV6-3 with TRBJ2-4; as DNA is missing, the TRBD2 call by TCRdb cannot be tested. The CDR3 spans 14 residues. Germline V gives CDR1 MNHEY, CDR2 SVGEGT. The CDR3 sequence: CASSSFSRGNIQYF.

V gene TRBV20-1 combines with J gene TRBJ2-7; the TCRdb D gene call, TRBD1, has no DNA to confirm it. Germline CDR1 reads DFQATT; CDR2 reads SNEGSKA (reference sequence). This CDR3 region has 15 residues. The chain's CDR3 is CSAFYTRDGSYEQYF.

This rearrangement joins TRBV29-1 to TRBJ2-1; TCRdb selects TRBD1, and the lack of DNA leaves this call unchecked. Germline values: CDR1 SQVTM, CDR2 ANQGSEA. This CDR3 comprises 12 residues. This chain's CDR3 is CSAGTRGNEQFF.

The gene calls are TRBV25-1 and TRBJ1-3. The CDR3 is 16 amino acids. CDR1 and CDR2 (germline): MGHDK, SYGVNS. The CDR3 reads CASSEFEVYSGNTIYF. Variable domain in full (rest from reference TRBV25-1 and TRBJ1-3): EADIYQTPRYLVIGTGKKITLECSQTMGHDKMYWYQQDPGMELHLIHYSYGVNSTEKGDLSSESTVSRIRTEHFPLTLESARPSHTSQYLCASSEFEVYSGNTIYFGEGSWLTVV.

The CDR3 reads CSVRWPSTLTSTDTQYF. The chain links TRBV29-1 to TRBJ2-3; the D call from TCRdb, TRBD2, cannot be confirmed without DNA. Germline CDR1 SQVTM, CDR2 ANQGSEA. The CDR3 is 17 residues long.

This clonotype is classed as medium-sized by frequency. The CDR3 region is CASTTHRGLDTQYF. The genes are TRBV6-2 or TRBV6-3 and TRBJ2-3; no DNA is available, so the TRBD1 call from TCRdb remains unchecked. Germline V gene lookup returns CDR1 MNHEY and CDR2 SVGEGT. The CDR3 is made up of 14 amino acids.

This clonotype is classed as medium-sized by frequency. CDR3 sequence: CASDEGQTNTGELFF. The rearrangement uses TRBV6-2 or TRBV6-3 and TRBJ2-2; TCRdb names TRBD1, which stays unverified in the absence of DNA. CDR1 and CDR2 (germline): MNHEY, SVGEGT. The CDR3 has 15 residues.

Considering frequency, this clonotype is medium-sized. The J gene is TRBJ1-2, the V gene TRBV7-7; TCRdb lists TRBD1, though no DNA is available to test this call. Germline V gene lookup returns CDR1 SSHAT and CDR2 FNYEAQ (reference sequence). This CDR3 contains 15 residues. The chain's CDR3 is CASSVPGQGDYGYTF.

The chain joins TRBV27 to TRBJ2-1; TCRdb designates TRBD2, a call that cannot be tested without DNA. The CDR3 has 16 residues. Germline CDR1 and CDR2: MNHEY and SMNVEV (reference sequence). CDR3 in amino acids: CASSLHAGGPYNEQFF.

CDR3 sequence reads: CSVDTGISYEQYF. J is TRBJ2-7 and V is TRBV29-1. Germline V gene lookup returns CDR1 SQVTM and CDR2 ANQGSEA. The CDR3 runs to 13 residues.

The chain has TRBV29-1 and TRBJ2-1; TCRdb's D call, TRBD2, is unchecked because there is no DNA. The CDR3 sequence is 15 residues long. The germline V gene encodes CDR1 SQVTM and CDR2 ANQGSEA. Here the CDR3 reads CSVDGLAGGWKEQFF.

The CDR3 sequence is CASSYGQGNAGYTF. V gene TRBV6-5 combines with J gene TRBJ1-2; TCRdb outputs TRBD1, but without DNA this stays unchecked. This CDR3 is 14 amino acids long. The germline CDR1 and CDR2 sequences are MNHEY and SVGAGI.

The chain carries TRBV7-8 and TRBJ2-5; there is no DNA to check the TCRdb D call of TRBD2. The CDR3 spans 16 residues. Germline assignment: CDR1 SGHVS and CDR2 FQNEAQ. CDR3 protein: CASSSRTSYLQETQYF.

The CDR3 protein is CSVDSSGDSYEQYF. The gene calls are TRBV29-1 and TRBJ2-7; the TRBD2 assignment by TCRdb is unverifiable without DNA. This CDR3 has 14 amino acids. Germline loops: CDR1 SQVTM, CDR2 ANQGSEA.

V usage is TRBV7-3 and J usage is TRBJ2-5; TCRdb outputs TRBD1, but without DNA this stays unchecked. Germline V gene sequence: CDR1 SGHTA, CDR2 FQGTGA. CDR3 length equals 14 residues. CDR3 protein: CASSPGTGPETQYF.

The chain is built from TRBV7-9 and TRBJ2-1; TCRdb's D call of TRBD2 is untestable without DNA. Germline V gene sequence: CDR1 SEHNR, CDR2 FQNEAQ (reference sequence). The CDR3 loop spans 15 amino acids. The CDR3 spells CASSLAGLSYNEQFF.